A single sample is the source of the 8 T cell receptor beta chains below, sequenced in a study of tumor-infiltrating lymphocytes in primary liver carcinoma. Unsorted whole blood supplied the RNA, and germline DNA was extracted too. Researchers generated TCR beta cDNA from roughly 510 ng of total RNA, relying on a constant-region primer. Three nested multiplex PCR rounds, a slightly modified ARM-PCR, produced the libraries for TCR beta. The study ran its first two PCR rounds for approximately 11 cycles each, using TRBV1-TRBV30 forward primers and a C-beta reverse primer. TCRdb re-called the multiplex PCR reads through MiXCR, storing one row per CDR3 protein. In the table there are approximately 340,000 distinct CDR3 sequences, approximately 64% of which are singletons. Sequencing used peripheral blood. These receptors all stem from a man aged 40-49 years with primary liver carcinoma and hepatitis B virus infection.

The chain combines TRBV11-2 with TRBJ2-7; no reliable D call. Germline CDR1 reads SGHAT; CDR2 reads FQNNGV. Trimming pared 11 bases from V and 5 bases from J, leaving 13 bases between. The CDR3 loop spans 11 amino acids. The CDR3 is CACKRWDEQYF. The DNA for the CDR3 is TGTGCCTGCAAGAGGTGGGACGAGCAGTACTTC.

Turning to this clonotype: A much bigger clone sits one base away, suggesting this may be a read error. This chain joins TRBV5-5 and TRBJ2-1, with a tentative D call TRBD2 (6 bases). This CDR3 region has 15 residues. CDR1 and CDR2 from the germline V gene are SGHKS and YYEKEE (reference sequence). CDR3 sequence (DNA): TGTGCCAGCAGTCCGGGACTCAGCTCCTACAATGAGCAGCTCTTC. It is translated as CASSPGLSSYNEQLF.

Of note for this clonotype: Likely a read error: the CDR3 ends without its conserved phenylalanine or tryptophan. The chain is built from TRBV5-1 and TRBJ1-1; D uncertain. The CDR3 spans 16 residues. Germline-derived CDR1 and CDR2 are SGHRS and YFSETQ. DNA for the CDR3: TGCGCCAGCAGCTTGGTCCAGAGGGCCGGGAGGGCTGATGCTTTCTCT. It is translated as CASSLVQRAGRADAFS.

This clonotype was detected only a few times. A much larger clone differs by one base, so this may be a read error. This chain links TRBV4-3 with TRBJ2-1; D perhaps matches TRBD2 (6 bases). CDR1 is LGHNA and CDR2 is YSLEER in the germline V gene. The V end lost 4 bases, the J end lost 8 bases, and 21 bases lay between the germline ends. This CDR3 is built from 16 residues. This CDR3 reads CASSPRTIGRYDEQFF. The DNA for the CDR3 is TGCGCCAGCAGCCCACGAACTATCGGGAGATACGATGAGCAGTTCTTC.

Details on this clonotype: Given the absence of the conserved phenylalanine or tryptophan at the CDR3 end, a read error is likely. The chain links TRBV11-2 to TRBJ2-7; possible D gene TRBD1, 6 bases. The CDR3 sequence is 14 residues long. Looked up from germline, CDR1 is SGHAT and CDR2 is FQNNGV. The CDR3 reads CASSSRTGSYEQYS. CDR3 DNA: TGTGCCAGTAGCTCGCGAACAGGGAGCTACGAGCAGTACTCC.

On this clonotype: This may be a read error: a much more frequent sequence differs by one nucleotide. The V and J genes are TRBV5-5 and TRBJ2-1, with 8 bases lining up with TRBD2. The CDR3 consists of 14 residues. Trimming at V came to 6 bases and at J to 8 bases, leaving 10 bases not matched to a gene. The V gene's germline CDR1 is SGHKS and CDR2 YYEKEE (reference sequence). In DNA form, the CDR3 reads TGTGCCAGCACACCGGGACTAGATTACGATGAGCAGTTCTTC. Protein sequence: CASTPGLDYDEQFF.

A remark on this clonotype: One end of the junction varies from germline; a read error may be responsible. The gene calls are TRBV4-2 and TRBJ2-7, with a tentative D call TRBD2 (6 bases). This CDR3 is 16 amino acids long. The germline V gene has CDR1 LGHNA and CDR2 YNFKEQ. The CDR3 protein is CASSQVLGRDGYEKYF. CDR3 in DNA: TGTGCCAGCAGCCAAGTTTTAGGGCGGGATGGATACGAGAAGTACTTC.

The table lists this clonotype with a few counts. No conserved phenylalanine or tryptophan ends this CDR3, so it is likely a read error. This rearrangement joins TRBV11-2 to TRBJ1-6; D may be TRBD1 (5 bases). CDR1 and CDR2 (germline): SGHAT, FQNNGV. This CDR3 contains 13 residues. V was trimmed by 5 bases and J by 10 bases, leaving 12 bases between them. CDR3 sequence: CASSPRGVSPLHS. The CDR3 DNA is TGTGCCAGCAGCCCCAGAGGGGTATCACCCCTCCACTCT.